Following are 22 T cell receptor beta chains from one sample sequenced in a study of T cells in Graves' hyperthyroidism and ophthalmopathy. RNA transcripts yielded amplified TCR beta CDR3 regions. A set of HTBI primers served as the primers for a first-round RT-PCR of the TCR CDR3. MiXCR, applied by TCRdb to the multiplex PCR reads, yields one record per CDR3 protein. This sample yields about 250,000 distinct CDR3 sequences, of which 13% to 15% are seen a single time; over 25% belongs to the top ten. The material sequenced was blood. The receptors were gathered from a woman between 50 and 59 years old with Graves' hyperthyroidism that later progressed to Graves' ophthalmopathy.

This clonotype was found many times. V usage is TRBV6-1 and J usage is TRBJ2-1; D gene unclear. In germline, CDR1 is MNHNS, CDR2 SASEGT. This CDR3 spans 12 amino acids. V shed 4 bases and J shed 7 bases, with 8 bases lying between them. This chain's CDR3 is CASSGWVNEQFF. The CDR3 nucleotides read TGTGCCAGCAGTGGCTGGGTGAATGAGCAGTTCTTC.

This clonotype was seen at least ten times. The chain is built from TRBV2 and TRBJ2-1, with 9 bases lining up with TRBD2. Germline V CDR1 and CDR2: SNHLY, FYNNEI. With V trimmed by 6 bases and J by 8 bases, 20 bases remained unmatched. This CDR3 spans 18 amino acids. The CDR3 region is CASRGGRGGLAGPDEQFF. In nucleotides, the CDR3 is TGTGCCAGCAGGGGGGGGAGGGGAGGTCTAGCGGGACCGGATGAGCAGTTCTTC.

J is TRBJ1-6 and V is TRBV29-1; 11 nucleotides agree with TRBD1. The CDR3 loop spans 13 amino acids. The V gene's germline CDR1 is SQVTM and CDR2 ANQGSEA. The V segment lost 6 bases and the J segment 7 bases; nucleotides outside the gene matches: 2. DNA for the CDR3: TGCAGCGTGGGACAGGGGGGGAATTCACCCCTCCACTTT. It is translated as CSVGQGGNSPLHF.

This clonotype was observed many times. The chain recombines TRBV20-1 with TRBJ2-5, with D perhaps TRBD2 (6 bases). The CDR3 sequence is 15 residues long. The germline V and J ends were trimmed by 0 bases and 5 bases, with 16 bases remaining between them. Germline V gives CDR1 DFQATT, CDR2 SNEGSKA (reference sequence). The CDR3 DNA is TGCAGTGCTAGAGATCGAGCAGCGGGCAGGGAGACCCAGTACTTC. Its translation is CSARDRAAGRETQYF.

This clonotype came up many times. V gene TRBV6-1 combines with J gene TRBJ1-3; 10 bases line up with TRBD1. The junction had 6 bases not matched to a gene; V was cut back by 6 bases and J by 4 bases. The germline gives CDR1 MNHNS, CDR2 SASEGT. There are 15 residues in the CDR3. The CDR3 protein is CASSRDRGRGNTIYF. As DNA, the CDR3 is TGTGCCAGCAGCCGAGACAGGGGGCGAGGAAACACCATATATTTT.

This clonotype appeared many times. J is TRBJ2-5 and V is TRBV20-1, with D tentatively TRBD1 (7 bases). CDR1 and CDR2 (germline): DFQATT, SNEGSKA (reference sequence). Trimming shortened V by 6 bases and J by 5 bases, and 13 bases separated the two germline ends. The CDR3 runs 12 residues. The CDR3 is CSASPGGETQYF. CDR3 nucleotide sequence: TGCAGTGCCTCCCCAGGGGGGGAGACCCAGTACTTC.

V and J are TRBV2 and TRBJ2-7, with 7 bases lining up with TRBD2. Germline lookup yields CDR1 SNHLY and CDR2 FYNNEI. The V segment lost 7 bases and the J segment 5 bases; nucleotides outside the gene matches: 8. This CDR3 is built from 13 residues. The CDR3 coding sequence is TGTGCCAGCACTCGCGGGAGAGGCCACGAGCAGTACTTC. Translating gives CASTRGRGHEQYF.

The rearrangement uses TRBV3-1 and TRBJ2-2, with TRBD2 identical over 7 bases. V was clipped by 6 bases and J by 5 bases; unmatched bases: 3. The CDR3 contains 13 residues. Germline V gene data show CDR1 as LGHDT and CDR2 as YNNKEL (reference sequence). In nucleotides, the CDR3 is TGTGCCAGCAGGATGCGGGGGACCGGGGAGCTGTTTTTT. This codes for CASRMRGTGELFF.

This clonotype was seen at least ten times. The DNA for the CDR3 is TGTGCCAGCAGCTCAATCCGGGACAGGACCTCCTACGAGCAGTACTTC. Amino acids: CASSSIRDRTSYEQYF. The rearrangement uses TRBV11-2 and TRBJ2-7; TRBD1 matches 8 bases. Trimming took 4 bases from V and 0 from J; bases not matched to a gene: 8. The CDR3 covers 16 residues. Germline lookup yields CDR1 SGHAT and CDR2 FQNNGV.

The rearrangement uses TRBV19 and TRBJ2-7; 8 positions agree with TRBD2. The CDR3 has 15 amino acids. Germline values: CDR1 LNHDA, CDR2 SQIVND (reference sequence). Unmatched junction bases numbered 10, after V lost 9 bases and J lost 0 bases. The CDR3, as DNA: TGTGCCAGCCGTACGGGAGGGGAGAGCTCCTACGAGCAGTACTTC. This encodes CASRTGGESSYEQYF.

This clonotype occurred a few times. The CDR3 nucleotides are TGCAGCGTTAAACTAGCGGGGCGCTACGAGCAGTACTTC. Translated, it gives CSVKLAGRYEQYF. The genes are TRBV29-1 and TRBJ2-7, with 10 positions matching TRBD2. This CDR3 comprises 13 residues. Trimming removed 5 bases from V and 3 bases from J; junction bases left unmatched: 4. The germline CDR1 and CDR2 sequences are SQVTM and ANQGSEA.

Turning to this clonotype: At one boundary the junction diverges from the germline segment, which might be a read error. This chain connects TRBV7-7 to TRBJ2-5, with 9 bases lining up with TRBD1. From germline, CDR1 is SSHAT and CDR2 FNYEAQ (reference sequence). CDR3 length: 13 amino acids. CDR3 in amino acids: CASSAGQGNSQYF. For the CDR3, the DNA is TGTGCTAGCAGCGCAGGACAGGGGAATTCCCAGTACTTC.

This clonotype was observed at least ten times. This chain uses TRBV20-1 with TRBJ2-6; TRBD2 aligns across 12 bases. The CDR3 has 17 amino acids. The germline V gene encodes CDR1 DFQATT and CDR2 SNEGSKA (reference sequence). V shed 3 bases, J shed 4 bases, and the junction held 7 bases outside the gene matches. CDR3 DNA: TGCAGTGCTAGGTCGCTAGCGGGAGGGTGGGGGGCCAACGTCCTGACTTTC. Translating gives CSARSLAGGWGANVLTF.

This clonotype was detected many times. The chain uses TRBV13 and TRBJ1-1; D gene ambiguous. V was trimmed by 0 bases and J by 1 base, leaving 12 bases between them. Looked up from germline, CDR1 is PRHDT and CDR2 is FYEKMQ (reference sequence). There are 16 residues in the CDR3. Here the CDR3 reads CASSLGLGQPNTEAFF. The CDR3 nucleotides read TGTGCCAGCAGCTTAGGATTAGGGCAGCCGAACACTGAAGCTTTCTTT.

This clonotype was observed a handful of times. A much more abundant neighbour one base away suggests this may be a read error. The rearrangement links TRBV28 to TRBJ2-5; D is perhaps TRBD1 (5 bases). The CDR3 has 13 amino acids. Trimming removed 7 bases from V and 4 bases from J, with 13 bases in between. Germline lookup yields CDR1 MDHEN and CDR2 SYDVKM. The CDR3 DNA sequence: TGTGCCAGCACCCTAGACAGCCGAGAGACCCAGTACTTC. Encoded protein: CASTLDSRETQYF.

This clonotype was recorded at least ten times. This rearrangement joins TRBV28 to TRBJ1-6; D gene ambiguous. Germline V lookup: CDR1 MDHEN, CDR2 SYDVKM. V shed 0 bases and J shed 6 bases, with 9 bases lying between them. The CDR3 covers 15 residues. The CDR3 here is CASSLWVGSNSPLHF. The CDR3 bases are TGTGCCAGCAGTTTATGGGTCGGATCTAATTCACCCCTCCACTTT.

Ten or more counts support this clonotype. The V call is TRBV28, the J call TRBJ1-5; maybe TRBD1 (5 bases). CDR1 and CDR2 from the germline V gene are MDHEN and SYDVKM. The CDR3 spans 18 residues. The V gene lost 4 bases and the J gene lost 0 bases, with 19 bases spanning the gap. The CDR3 is CASSSLGRGGFSNQPQHF. The CDR3 DNA reads TGTGCCAGCAGTTCCCTCGGGCGGGGGGGATTTAGCAATCAGCCCCAGCATTTT.

This clonotype was observed at least ten times. The V and J genes are TRBV27 and TRBJ2-5; D remains unclear. Germline assignment: CDR1 MNHEY and CDR2 SMNVEV (reference sequence). The CDR3 loop spans 15 amino acids. V shed 3 bases and J shed 2 bases, with 13 bases lying between them. Written as DNA, the CDR3 is TGTGCCAGCAGTTTTAGTCGATTGGGGCAAGAGACCCAGTACTTC. Protein sequence: CASSFSRLGQETQYF.

V gene TRBV27 combines with J gene TRBJ1-4; D call uncertain. Germline V lookup: CDR1 MNHEY, CDR2 SMNVEV (reference sequence). The V and J ends lost 1 base and 7 bases respectively, with 10 bases between them. The CDR3 spans 14 residues. The CDR3 loop reads CASSLWAGTEKLFF. The CDR3 coding sequence is TGTGCCAGCAGTTTATGGGCAGGCACTGAAAAACTGTTTTTT.

This chain links TRBV11-3 with TRBJ1-1; D not resolved. Between the trimmed V and J ends, which lost 2 bases and 3 bases, there was a span of 16 bases. Germline CDR1 and CDR2: SGHNT and YENEEA. CDR3 size: 16 residues. The chain's CDR3 is CASSLTRLRWDTEAFF. CDR3 DNA sequence: TGTGCCAGCAGCTTAACCCGATTAAGGTGGGACACTGAAGCTTTCTTT.

There are many counts of this clonotype. The chain uses TRBV3-1 and TRBJ2-5, with D uncertain. CDR3 size: 15 residues. The V gene's germline CDR1 is LGHDT and CDR2 YNNKEL (reference sequence). V gave up 1 base and J gave up 2 bases, with 11 bases separating them. Here the CDR3 DNA reads TGTGCCAGCAGCCAAGTAAAGTACGGACAAGAGACCCAGTACTTC. As protein: CASSQVKYGQETQYF.

This clonotype came up once. CDR3 region: CASSSRLAGSHNEQFF. In DNA, the CDR3 is TGTGCCAGTAGTTCAAGACTAGCCGGGTCCCACAATGAGCAGTTCTTC. The chain has TRBV19 and TRBJ2-1, with 7 bases aligning to TRBD2. Germline values: CDR1 LNHDA, CDR2 SQIVND (reference sequence). The CDR3 contains 16 residues. Trimming at V came to 5 bases and at J to 5 bases, leaving 12 bases not matched to a gene.